The source of this T cell receptor (beta chain) is a study of OX40 agonist ivuxolimab in advanced cancers. V was pared by 0 bases and J by 0 bases, with 10 bases between. Germline loops: CDR1 SGHDT, CDR2 YYEEEE. CDR3 length: 16 amino acids. Sequencing was performed with immunoSEQ multiplex PCR; in TCRdb, only in-frame clones are kept and a portion is missing. The table includes around 94,000 clones, 90% to 95% detected once. The chain is built from TRBV5-6 and TRBJ2-1, with D unclear. Material: CD4+ or CD8+ T cells sorted from blood, obtained in a trial of the OX40 agonist ivuxolimab. This receptor was identified in an adult with an advanced solid tumor such as melanoma, head and neck, liver or kidney cancer. The DNA of the CDR3 is TGTGCCAGCAGCTTGGTTGGCGTCAGCTCCTACAATGAGCAGTTCTTC. Its protein product is CASSLVGVSSYNEQFF.